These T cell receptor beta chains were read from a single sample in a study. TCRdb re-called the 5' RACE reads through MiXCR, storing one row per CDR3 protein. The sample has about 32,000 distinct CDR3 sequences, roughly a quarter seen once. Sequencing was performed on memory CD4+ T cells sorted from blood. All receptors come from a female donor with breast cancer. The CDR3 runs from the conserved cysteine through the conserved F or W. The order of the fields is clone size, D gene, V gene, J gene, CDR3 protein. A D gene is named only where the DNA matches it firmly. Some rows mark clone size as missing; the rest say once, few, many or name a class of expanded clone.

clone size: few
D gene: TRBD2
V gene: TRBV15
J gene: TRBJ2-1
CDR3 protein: CATSRAVTSGDEQFF

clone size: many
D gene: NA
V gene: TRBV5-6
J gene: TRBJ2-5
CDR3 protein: CASSPGTQQETQYF

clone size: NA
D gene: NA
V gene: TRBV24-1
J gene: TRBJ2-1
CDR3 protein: CATSDFSVNEQFF

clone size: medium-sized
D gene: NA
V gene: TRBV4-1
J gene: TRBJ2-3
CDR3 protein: CASAEGRDTQYF

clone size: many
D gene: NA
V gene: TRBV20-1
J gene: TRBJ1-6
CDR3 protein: CSARGFSPGNSPLHF

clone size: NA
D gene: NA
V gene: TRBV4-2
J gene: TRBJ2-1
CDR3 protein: CASSQSGTSPYNEQFF

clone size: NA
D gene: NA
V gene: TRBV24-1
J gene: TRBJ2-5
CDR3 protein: CATQGHRQETQYF

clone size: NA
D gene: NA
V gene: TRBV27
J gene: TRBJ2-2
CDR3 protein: CASSFGLEDTGELFF

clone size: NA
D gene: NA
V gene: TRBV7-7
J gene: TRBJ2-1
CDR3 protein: CASSLAAYNEQFF

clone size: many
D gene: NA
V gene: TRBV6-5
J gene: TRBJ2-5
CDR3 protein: CASSYLGTKTQYF

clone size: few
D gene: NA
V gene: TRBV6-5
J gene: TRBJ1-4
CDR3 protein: CASSTRPEDGATNEKLFF

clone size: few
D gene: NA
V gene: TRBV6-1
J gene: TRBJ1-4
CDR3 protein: CASRAEKLFF

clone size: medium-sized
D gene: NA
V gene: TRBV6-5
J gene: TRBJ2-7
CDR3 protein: CASSYAFPGLRDEQYF

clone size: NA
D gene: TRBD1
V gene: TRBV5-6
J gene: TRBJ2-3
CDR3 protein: CASSLGQGRTDTQYF

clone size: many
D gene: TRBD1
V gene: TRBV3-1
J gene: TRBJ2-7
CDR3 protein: CASSLNRGLYEQYF

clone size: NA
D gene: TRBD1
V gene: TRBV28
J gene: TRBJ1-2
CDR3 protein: CAIFPGQGAPGYTF

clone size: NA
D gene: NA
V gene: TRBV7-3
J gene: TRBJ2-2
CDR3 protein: CASSARGTVNTGELFF

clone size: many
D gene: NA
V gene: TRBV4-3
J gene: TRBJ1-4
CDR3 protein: CASSQDTGTTNEKLFF

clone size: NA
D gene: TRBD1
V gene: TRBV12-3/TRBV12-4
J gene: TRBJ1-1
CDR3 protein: CASSSGQGPTEAFF

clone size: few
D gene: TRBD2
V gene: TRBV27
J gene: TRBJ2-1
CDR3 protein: CASGYGTSGLNEQFF

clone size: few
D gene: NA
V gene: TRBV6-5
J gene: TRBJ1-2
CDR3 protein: CASSYSVSGNGYTF

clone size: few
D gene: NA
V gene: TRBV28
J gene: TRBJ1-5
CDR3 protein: CASSFLTGYNQPQHF

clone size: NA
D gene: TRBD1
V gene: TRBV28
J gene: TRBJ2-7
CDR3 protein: CASSYDREADEQYF

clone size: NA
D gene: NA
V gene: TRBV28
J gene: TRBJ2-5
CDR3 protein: CASRGRETQYF

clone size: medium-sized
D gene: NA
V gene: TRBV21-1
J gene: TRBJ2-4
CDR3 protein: CASSTRTGPLAKNIQYF

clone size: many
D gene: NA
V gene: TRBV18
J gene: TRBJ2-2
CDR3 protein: CASSPGVANTGELFF

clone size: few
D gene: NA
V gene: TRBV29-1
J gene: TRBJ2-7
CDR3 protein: CSVQTTVAYEQYF

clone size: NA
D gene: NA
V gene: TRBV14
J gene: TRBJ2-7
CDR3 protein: CASSLEGLSSYEQYF

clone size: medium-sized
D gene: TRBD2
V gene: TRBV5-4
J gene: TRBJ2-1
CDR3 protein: CARGREGPNEQFF

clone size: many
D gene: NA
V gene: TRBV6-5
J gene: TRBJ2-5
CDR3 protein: CASSYSQETQYF

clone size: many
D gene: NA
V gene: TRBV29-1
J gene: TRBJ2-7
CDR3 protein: CSVEDQRSYEQYF

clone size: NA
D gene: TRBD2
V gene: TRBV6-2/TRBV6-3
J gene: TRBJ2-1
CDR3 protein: CASRPSGFYNEQFF

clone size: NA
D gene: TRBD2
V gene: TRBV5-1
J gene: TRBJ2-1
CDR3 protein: CASSLRGAGGEFF

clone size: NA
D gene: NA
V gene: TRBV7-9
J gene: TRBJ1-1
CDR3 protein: CASSRPSAMNTEAFF

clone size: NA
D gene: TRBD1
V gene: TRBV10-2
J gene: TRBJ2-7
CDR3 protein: CASSTGQDEQYF

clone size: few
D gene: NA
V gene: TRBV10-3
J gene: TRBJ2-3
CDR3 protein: CAIRPGLLPTDTQYF

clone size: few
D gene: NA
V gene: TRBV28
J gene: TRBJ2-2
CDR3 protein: CASSSPGTYRNTGELFF

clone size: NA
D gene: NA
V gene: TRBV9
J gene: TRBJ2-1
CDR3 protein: CASSVASSYNEQFF

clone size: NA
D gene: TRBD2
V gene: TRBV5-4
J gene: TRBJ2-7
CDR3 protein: CASSGPTSGSYSYEQYF

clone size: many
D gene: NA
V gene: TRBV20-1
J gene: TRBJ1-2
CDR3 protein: CSARGGLGYTF

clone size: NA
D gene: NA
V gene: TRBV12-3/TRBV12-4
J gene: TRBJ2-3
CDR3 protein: CASSLGDTDTQYF